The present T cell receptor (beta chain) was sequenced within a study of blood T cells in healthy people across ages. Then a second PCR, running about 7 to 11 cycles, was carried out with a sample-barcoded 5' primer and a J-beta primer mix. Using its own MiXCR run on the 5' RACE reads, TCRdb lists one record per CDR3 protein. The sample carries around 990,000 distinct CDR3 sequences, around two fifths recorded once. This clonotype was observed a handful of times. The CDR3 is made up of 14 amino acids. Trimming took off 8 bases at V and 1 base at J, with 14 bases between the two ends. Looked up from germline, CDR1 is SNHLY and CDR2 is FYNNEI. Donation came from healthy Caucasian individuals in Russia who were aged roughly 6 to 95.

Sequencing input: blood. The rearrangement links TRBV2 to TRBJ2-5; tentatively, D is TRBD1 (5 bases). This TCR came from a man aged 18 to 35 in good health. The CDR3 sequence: CASGGRTLQETQYF. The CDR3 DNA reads TGTGCCAGCGGCGGACGGACACTCCAAGAGACCCAGTACTTC.